The entry below gives a single TCR beta chain sequence along with its context. Its antigen is currently unknown. Sample treatment: around 19 received Ad26.COV2.S at low or high dose, single or two shots; 5 received placebo; per-sample allocation not given. Collection of the samples took place on day 63 after the first injection of vaccine or placebo. The source of the sample is a study of Ad26.COV2.S vaccination and SARS-CoV-2 variants. On the study more broadly: By the intramuscular route, Ad26.COV2.S was given once, or twice 56 days apart.

The data were produced by immunoSEQ multiplex PCR, yet TCRdb's version contains in-frame clones alone and is incomplete. Seen here are 300,000 to 500,000 clones, 70% to 90% observed once, and the top ten hold 3% to 4.5%. Broader study findings: Reported findings describe substantial breadth in spike-specific CD8+ and CD4+ T cell responses following vaccination. TCR breadth and depth estimates may have understated total T cell responses. The study found higher spike-specific TCR breadth in vaccine than placebo recipients.

Germline V gives CDR1 SGHVS, CDR2 FQNEAQ. V shed 5 bases and J 4 bases; nucleotides not matched to a gene: 4. The CDR3 spans 14 residues. The sequence came from a person aged 18-60 years who received the Ad26.COV2.S COVID-19 vaccine or a placebo. The material sequenced was peripheral blood, taken in a trial of Ad26.COV2.S vaccine versus placebo. The chain carries TRBV7-8 and TRBJ2-1; 8 nucleotides line up with TRBD1. The chain's CDR3 is CASSRRDRYNEQFF. The CDR3 DNA reads as TGTGCCAGCAGCCGCCGGGACAGGTACAATGAGCAGTTCTTC.